One and the same sample provided the 20 T cell receptor beta chains below, sequenced in a study of shared clonotypes between healthy human individuals. Here immunoSEQ multiplex PCR was the method, and the copy in TCRdb shows in-frame clones only, minus some. This sample has nearly 2 million clones, with less than 95% found just once. CD45RO negativity and positive selection for CCR7 defined naive CD8 cells, a population that excluded terminally differentiated effector memory CD45RA+ cells. The sequenced sample consisted of naive CD8+ T cells sorted from blood. These receptors originate from a man in his late teens or twenties in good health.

The rearrangement joins TRBV30 to TRBJ2-7; D call uncertain. CDR1 is GTSNPN, CDR2 SVGIG, per germline (reference sequence). Between the trimmed V and J ends, which lost 3 bases and 5 bases, there was a span of 11 bases. This CDR3 comprises 12 residues. CDR3 in DNA: TGTGCCTGGAGGAGGAGAGTCCACGAGCAGTACTTC. Protein: CAWRRRVHEQYF.

J is TRBJ1-5 and V is TRBV29-1; D is perhaps TRBD1 (5 bases). Germline CDR1 reads SQVTM; CDR2 reads ANQGSEA. V was clipped by 4 bases and J by 2 bases, with 12 bases between them. The CDR3 covers 14 residues. The CDR3 DNA is TGCAGCGTTGGGGAGGGGTGGGGCAATCAGCCCCAGCATTTT. This encodes CSVGEGWGNQPQHF.

The chain combines TRBV6-6 with TRBJ2-7; perhaps TRBD2 as D (6 bases). The CDR3 length is 14 residues. Germline CDR1 MNHNY, CDR2 SVGAGI (reference sequence). The V gene lost 6 bases and the J gene lost 0 bases, with 12 bases spanning the gap. CDR3 protein: CASSATGGSYEQYF. The CDR3 coding sequence is TGTGCCAGCAGCGCCACCGGGGGCTCCTACGAGCAGTACTTC.

The chain is built from TRBV15 and TRBJ2-7; possible D gene TRBD1, 6 bases. The CDR3 is made up of 15 amino acids. Germline V gene sequence: CDR1 LNHNV, CDR2 YYDKDF (reference sequence). The ends were cut back, 1 base at V and 4 bases at J, with 14 bases in the middle. The DNA of the CDR3 is TGTGCCACCAGCAGAGCCGCAGGGGCTCTATACGAGCAGTACTTC. It specifies CATSRAAGALYEQYF.

The V and J genes are TRBV10-1 and TRBJ2-7; no definite D call. Between the trimmed V and J ends, which lost 7 bases and 1 base, there was a span of 5 bases. The CDR3 sequence is 11 residues long. Germline V gene data show CDR1 as WNHNN and CDR2 as SYGVQD (reference sequence). The CDR3 nucleotides read TGCGCCAGCATCAAATCCTACGAGCAGTACTTC. It codes for CASIKSYEQYF.

Comments on this clone: The sample has other DNA sequences that encode this CDR3 too. V gene TRBV11-2 combines with J gene TRBJ2-5; D may correspond to TRBD1 or TRBD2 (5 bases each). CDR1 and CDR2 from the germline V gene are SGHAT and FQNNGV. The CDR3 is 13 amino acids. V was cut by 1 base and J by 5 bases, with 8 bases left in between. The CDR3 region is CASSLGGVETQYF. DNA of the CDR3: TGTGCCAGCAGCTTAGGAGGGGTGGAGACCCAGTACTTC. Together with reference TRBV11-2 and TRBJ2-5, the CDR3 gives the full variable domain: EAGVAQSPRYKIIEKRQSVAFWCNPISGHATLYWYQQILGQGPKLLIQFQNNGVVDDSQLPKDRFSAERLKGVDSTLKIQPAKLEDSAVYLCASSLGGVETQYFGPGTRLLVL.

The chain links TRBV6-1 to TRBJ1-5; D gene uncertain. The CDR3 has 15 amino acids. Between the trimmed V and J ends, which lost 7 bases and 5 bases, there was a span of 18 bases. Per the germline V gene, CDR1 is MNHNS and CDR2 is SASEGT. CDR3 sequence: CASKIERAGYQPQHF. In DNA form, the CDR3 reads TGTGCCAGCAAAATAGAGCGAGCAGGCTATCAGCCCCAGCATTTT.

The chain recombines TRBV15 with TRBJ2-7; 7 bases are a match to TRBD2. The length of the CDR3 is 17 residues. CDR1 is LNHNV and CDR2 is YYDKDF in the germline V gene (reference sequence). Unmatched junction bases numbered 8, after V lost 0 bases and J lost 0 bases. CDR3 sequence reads: CATSRDLEGGSSYEQYF. In nucleotides, the CDR3 is TGTGCCACCAGCAGAGATCTCGAAGGCGGGAGCTCCTACGAGCAGTACTTC. Full variable domain (remainder filled in from reference TRBV15 and TRBJ2-7): DAMVIQNPRYQVTQFGKPVTLSCSQTLNHNVMYWYQQKSSQAPKLLFHYYDKDFNNEADTPDNFQSRRPNTSFCFLDIRSPGLGDTAMYLCATSRDLEGGSSYEQYFGPGTRLTVT.

CDR3: CASSPGQGVIETQYF. The CDR3 DNA reads TGTGCCAGCAGCCCCGGACAGGGGGTAATAGAGACCCAGTACTTC. The genes are TRBV11-2 and TRBJ2-5; TRBD1 agrees at 10 bases. The CDR3 consists of 15 residues. Germline V lookup: CDR1 SGHAT, CDR2 FQNNGV. The V and J ends lost 5 bases and 4 bases, in that order; junction bases with no gene match: 7.

The chain has TRBV2 and TRBJ2-1; 11 nucleotides line up with TRBD1. The germline gives CDR1 SNHLY, CDR2 FYNNEI. This CDR3 is built from 15 residues. The trim removed 6 bases at V and 2 bases at J, leaving 3 bases unmatched. CDR3 DNA sequence: TGTGCCAGCAGGGGGACAGGGGGGGCCTACAATGAGCAGTTCTTC. Amino acid sequence: CASRGTGGAYNEQFF. Full variable domain (missing parts from reference TRBV2 and TRBJ2-1): EPEVTQTPSHQVTQMGQEVILRCVPISNHLYFYWYRQILGQKVEFLVSFYNNEISEKSEIFDDQFSVERPDGSNFTLKIRSTKLEDSAMYFCASRGTGGAYNEQFFGPGTRLTVL.

This clone appeared a few times. The rearrangement joins TRBV2 to TRBJ1-6; 7 nucleotides match TRBD1. Germline CDR1 SNHLY, CDR2 FYNNEI. The CDR3 runs 15 residues. Trimming cost V 0 bases and J 7 bases; bases outside gene matches: 3. CDR3 loop: CASSEAGDRNSPLHF. CDR3 nucleotides: TGTGCCAGCAGTGAAGCCGGGGACAGAAATTCACCCCTCCACTTT.

V usage is TRBV4-3 and J usage is TRBJ1-5, with TRBD1 matching over 8 bases. This CDR3 has 15 residues. Germline CDR1 reads LGHNA; CDR2 reads YSLEER. With 4 bases clipped from V and 4 bases from J, the junction kept 6 bases outside the gene matches. This CDR3 is CASSLSQGGNQPQHF. The CDR3 nucleotides read TGCGCCAGCAGCCTATCACAGGGGGGGAATCAGCCCCAGCATTTT.

This chain joins TRBV2 and TRBJ2-7, with D hard to call. Germline V gene lookup returns CDR1 SNHLY and CDR2 FYNNEI. The CDR3 length is 15 residues. Trimming removed 9 bases from V and 0 bases from J, with 18 bases in between. The CDR3: CASTPSESPSYEQYF. For the CDR3, the DNA is TGTGCCAGTACCCCCTCGGAATCCCCCTCCTACGAGCAGTACTTC.

The chain combines TRBV4-3 with TRBJ1-2; D gene unclear. Germline V gene lookup returns CDR1 LGHNA and CDR2 YSLEER. This CDR3 contains 14 residues. Trimming left V 4 bases short and J 3 bases short, with 12 bases between. CDR3 DNA sequence: TGCGCCAGCAGCCGGATCGAGGGTGACTATGGCTACACCTTC. It codes for CASSRIEGDYGYTF.

The genes are TRBV19 and TRBJ2-5; D might be TRBD1 (6 bases). The V end lost 2 bases, the J end lost 4 bases, and 11 bases lay between the germline ends. This CDR3 has 14 residues. Germline V gives CDR1 LNHDA, CDR2 SQIVND (reference sequence). The CDR3 protein is CASSIRDTGETQYF. In DNA, the CDR3 is TGTGCCAGTAGTATAAGGGACACCGGAGAGACCCAGTACTTC. The entire variable domain, with the rest obtained from reference TRBV19 and TRBJ2-5, is as follows: DGGITQSPKYLFRKEGQNVTLSCEQNLNHDAMYWYRQDPGQGLRLIYYSQIVNDFQKGDIAEGYSVSREKKESFPLTVTSAQKNPTAFYLCASSIRDTGETQYFGPGTRLLVL.

Concerning this clone itself: Distinct nucleotide sequences in the sample also encode this CDR3. This sequence joins TRBV11-3 and TRBJ2-7; D unclear. V lost 1 base, J lost 2 bases, and 6 bases lay in between. The V gene's germline CDR1 is SGHNT and CDR2 YENEEA. The CDR3 extends over 13 amino acids. CDR3 in DNA: TGTGCCAGCAGCTTAGGGCCAACCTACGAGCAGTACTTC. It encodes CASSLGPTYEQYF.

Points on this clone: Germline is not matched at one junction end, which may reflect a read error. The chain uses TRBV7-7 and TRBJ1-6, with D maybe TRBD1 (6 bases). CDR1 and CDR2 from the germline V gene are SSHAT and FNYEAQ (reference sequence). The CDR3 consists of 14 residues. CDR3 sequence: CASSLGGPNSPLHF. The DNA for the CDR3 is TGTGCTAGCAGCTTGGGGGGGCCGAATTCACCCCTCCACTTT. The complete variable domain, with remaining parts taken from reference TRBV7-7 and TRBJ1-6, reads GAGVSQSPRYKVTKRGQDVTLRCDPISSHATLYWYQQALGQGPEFLTYFNYEAQPDKSGLPSDRFSAERPEGSISTLTIQRTEQRDSAMYRCASSLGGPNSPLHFGNGTRLTVT.

As regards this clone: Different DNA sequences within this sample yield the same CDR3. The gene calls are TRBV7-9 and TRBJ2-3; 8 nucleotides agree with TRBD1. The CDR3 contains 15 residues. Germline CDR1 and CDR2: SEHNR and FQNEAQ (reference sequence). The V segment lost 0 bases and the J segment 4 bases; nucleotides outside the gene matches: 3. The chain's CDR3 is CASSLAAGGPDTQYF. As DNA, the CDR3 is TGTGCCAGCAGCTTAGCGGCAGGGGGCCCAGATACGCAGTATTTT. Based on the CDR3 plus reference TRBV7-9 and TRBJ2-3, the full variable domain is DTGVSQNPRHKITKRGQNVTFRCDPISEHNRLYWYRQTLGQGPEFLTYFQNEAQLEKSRLLSDRFSAERPKGSFSTLEIQRTEQGDSAMYLCASSLAAGGPDTQYFGPGTRLTVL.

Regarding this clone: The identical CDR3 is also encoded by other nucleotide sequences in the sample. The V and J genes are TRBV5-4 and TRBJ2-5; D ambiguous. The CDR3 is 13 amino acids. Germline CDR1 reads SGHNT; CDR2 reads YYREEE (reference sequence). Trimming cost V 1 base and J 5 bases, with 9 bases left between them. The CDR3 region is CASSLRLEETQYF. The DNA of the CDR3 is TGTGCCAGCAGCTTGAGGCTAGAGGAGACCCAGTACTTC.

The chain uses TRBV2 and TRBJ2-7; no clear D gene. Trimming took 11 bases from V and 2 from J, leaving 13 bases between them. The CDR3 is 12 residues long. CDR1 and CDR2 from the germline V gene are SNHLY and FYNNEI. CDR3 sequence (DNA): TGTGCCTCCGAGCAGGAGACCTACGAGCAGTACTTC. Translation: CASEQETYEQYF.